This TCR beta chain stems from a study of beta chain features in type 1 diabetes. Expressed TCRB transcripts were sequenced after all isolated RNA was converted to cDNA. Naive, central memory and regulatory T cell samples averaged about 3.4 million reads. Some clones are missing from TCRdb's copy, which holds only in-frame ones; the method was immunoSEQ multiplex PCR. The data contain under 950,000 clones, roughly 16% of them seen just once; the ten biggest clones take up around 0.02%. Findings of the study overall: For Type 1 diabetes patients, all four CD4+ subsets carried TCRB CDR3s that were moderately but significantly shorter. Type 1 diabetes patients had fewer VDJ junction insertions and more deletions. The study found that naive, central memory and Treg TCRB repertoires appeared more similar in patients than in healthy donors.

Note on this clone: Its cognate antigen is unknown.

Sample: naive CD4+ T cells from blood. The clonotype originates from a woman aged 18-29 years in good health.

CDR3 sequence (DNA): TGTGCCAGCGCAGCGGTATTCTCCTACAATGAGCAGTTCTTC. It yields the protein CASAAVFSYNEQFF. This rearrangement joins TRBV2 to TRBJ2-1; tentative D call: TRBD2 (5 bases). V lost 8 bases and J lost 0, with 11 bases in between. The CDR3 sequence is 14 residues long. Germline loops: CDR1 SNHLY, CDR2 FYNNEI.